This TCR beta chain comes out of a study of T cells in tuberculosis. As for the study in general: A South African cohort included IGRA-negative adolescents, latently infected IGRA-positive adolescents and adults with active tuberculosis. Study-level results: The TCR-beta difference was not significant; alpha differences partly reflected length. Active tuberculosis alpha repertoires lay closer to GMM-specific TCRs than controls'.

A remark on this clone: The antigen is undetermined.

The repertoire was sequenced with immunoSEQ multiplex PCR; TCRdb's copy has only in-frame clones and lacks some. This table holds 30,000 to 40,000 clones, 97% found once. On average about 100,000 T cells per donor were immunosequenced. This CDR3 is 15 amino acids long. CDR1 and CDR2 from the germline V gene are KGHSH and LQKENI. V lost 3 bases to trimming and J lost 5 bases; unmatched junction nucleotides: 7. The clonotype comes from a donor aged 10 to 29 with latent tuberculosis or without tuberculosis infection. Sequenced: PBMCs. The gene calls are TRBV18 and TRBJ2-3; 8 bases are shared with TRBD1. The CDR3 sequence: CASSPTGQGRDTQYF. Written as DNA, the CDR3 is TGTGCCAGCTCACCTACCGGACAGGGCAGAGATACGCAGTATTTT.